This entry lists 13 T cell receptor beta chains sequenced from one sample in a study of cytomegalovirus exposure and HLA in healthy donors. Profiling relied on immunoSEQ multiplex PCR, and the TCRdb table lists in-frame clones only, not all of them. Of approximately 160,000 clones in the sample, 75% to 95% were seen once. Sequencing was done on a sample of PBMCs. The receptors come from a woman between 18 and 29 years old in good health and CMV-seropositive.

This clone appeared a few times. The chain joins TRBV2 to TRBJ2-7, with D tentatively TRBD1 (5 bases). V was trimmed by 2 bases and J by 3 bases, leaving 8 bases between them. Germline CDR1 reads SNHLY; CDR2 reads FYNNEI. The CDR3 contains 13 residues. The CDR3 nucleotides are TGTGCCAGCAGTGAAAGGGGCATCTACGAGCAGTACTTC. This encodes CASSERGIYEQYF.

This clone was seen once. The gene calls are TRBV29-1 and TRBJ2-7, with TRBD2 matching 14 bases. V shed 7 bases, J shed 3 bases, and the junction held 2 bases outside the gene matches. CDR1 SQVTM and CDR2 ANQGSEA come from the germline V gene. The CDR3 has 13 amino acids. CDR3 sequence reads: CSGGLAGDYEQYF. The CDR3 nucleotides read TGCAGCGGGGGACTAGCGGGAGACTACGAGCAGTACTTC.

The genes are TRBV6-5 and TRBJ2-2; TRBD2 agrees at 12 bases. Per germline, CDR1 MNHEY and CDR2 SVGAGI. V lost 8 bases and J lost 5; bases outside the gene matches: 3. CDR3 size: 14 residues. In DNA form, the CDR3 reads TGTGCCAGCCGGACTAGCGGGGAAACCGGGGAGCTGTTTTTT. This encodes CASRTSGETGELFF.

The J gene is TRBJ2-3, the V gene TRBV4-2; TRBD1 might be the D (5 bases). CDR1 and CDR2 from the germline V gene are LGHNA and YNFKEQ. This CDR3 contains 18 residues. Trimming stripped 0 bases from V and 1 base from J, with 17 bases between. DNA of the CDR3: TGTGCCAGCAGCCAAGATTTACGGCAGGGTGTTGGCACAGATACGCAGTATTTT. Translation: CASSQDLRQGVGTDTQYF.

J is TRBJ1-1 and V is TRBV9; D perhaps matches TRBD1 (5 bases). V gave up 4 bases and J gave up 12 bases, with 19 bases separating them. The CDR3 runs 13 residues. CDR1 and CDR2 (germline): SGDLS, YYNGEE. Written as DNA, the CDR3 is TGTGCCAGCAGCCTCGGGACGGCGGGGCGGACTTTCTTT. Translating gives CASSLGTAGRTFF.

This sequence joins TRBV19 and TRBJ1-2; possible D gene TRBD1, 6 bases. Germline CDR1 and CDR2: LNHDA and SQIVND (reference sequence). The CDR3 covers 12 residues. Trimming cost V 5 bases and J 3 bases, with 7 bases left between them. The DNA for the CDR3 is TGTGCCAGTAGTTCAGGGGACTATGGCTACACCTTC. The encoded protein is CASSSGDYGYTF.

The chain couples TRBV9 to TRBJ2-1, with 10 bases fitting TRBD2. Losses at the gene ends were 4 bases for V and 0 bases for J; bases not matched to a gene: 4. The CDR3 length is 16 residues. Looked up from germline, CDR1 is SGDLS and CDR2 is YYNGEE. CDR3 sequence (DNA): TGTGCCAGCAGCTCCCGACTAGCGGGCTCCTACAATGAGCAGTTCTTC. It codes for CASSSRLAGSYNEQFF.

The chain recombines TRBV7-9 with TRBJ2-2; D possibly corresponds to TRBD2 (5 bases). Trimming stripped 5 bases from V and 5 bases from J, with 9 bases between. The V gene's germline CDR1 is SEHNR and CDR2 FQNEAQ (reference sequence). The CDR3 consists of 13 residues. DNA of the CDR3: TGTGCCAGCAGCCACCGGGATACCGGGGAGCTGTTTTTT. Translation: CASSHRDTGELFF.

This sequence joins TRBV11-2 and TRBJ2-7, with 10 bases identical to TRBD1. In germline, CDR1 is SGHAT, CDR2 FQNNGV. Germline trimming cut 5 bases from V and 5 bases from J; bases unmatched to any gene: 6. The CDR3 spans 14 residues. DNA for the CDR3: TGTGCCAGCAGCCAGGACAGGGGGGACCACGAGCAGTACTTC. This gives the protein CASSQDRGDHEQYF.

This clone was observed once. The V gene is TRBV11-1, the J gene TRBJ2-1, with 8 bases aligning to TRBD2. J gave up 4 bases and V 2 bases, and 7 bases lay outside the gene matches. Germline V CDR1 and CDR2: SGHAT, FQDESV (reference sequence). The CDR3 is 16 residues long. The CDR3 spells CASSLLPGGSYNEQFF. The CDR3 DNA reads as TGTGCCAGCAGCTTATTACCGGGAGGGTCGTACAATGAGCAGTTCTTC.

The chain employs TRBV19 and TRBJ1-3, with a tentative D call TRBD1 (5 bases). This CDR3 region has 15 residues. V lost 1 base to trimming and J lost 0 bases, with 7 bases between them. Looked up from germline, CDR1 is LNHDA and CDR2 is SQIVND (reference sequence). CDR3 loop: CASSIGGGSGNTIYF. CDR3 coding DNA: TGTGCCAGTAGTATAGGCGGGGGCTCTGGAAACACCATATATTTT.

V and J are TRBV5-1 and TRBJ2-1; a weak D match, TRBD1 (6 bases). Germline loops: CDR1 SGHRS, CDR2 YFSETQ. The CDR3 runs to 17 residues. V lost 3 bases, J lost 3 bases, and 19 bases lay in between. The CDR3 reads CASSSISTGHYYNEQFF. DNA of the CDR3: TGCGCCAGCAGCTCGATATCTACGGGACACTACTACAATGAGCAGTTCTTC.

The rearrangement joins TRBV4-2 to TRBJ2-7; 13 bases align to TRBD2. The CDR3 sequence is 15 residues long. J was trimmed by 4 bases and V by 6 bases; bases with no gene match: 6. CDR1 is LGHNA and CDR2 is YNFKEQ in the germline V gene. The CDR3 loop reads CASRPRLAGGYEQYF. The CDR3, as DNA: TGTGCCAGCAGACCAAGACTAGCGGGAGGTTACGAGCAGTACTTC.